The 16 T cell receptor beta chains below come from one sample, sequenced in a study of blood T cell repertoires in COVID-19. Produced via immunoSEQ multiplex PCR; TCRdb's table is partial and in-frame only. The sample holds around 220,000 clones; 65% to 80% are singletons and the top ten take over 3%. What was sequenced was peripheral blood. All receptors derive from a woman in her forties with active or convalescent COVID-19.

This clone came up a few times. The rearrangement links TRBV9 to TRBJ1-5; 7 bases fit TRBD1. V lost 7 bases and J lost 7; bases outside the gene matches: 8. The CDR3 is 13 amino acids. CDR1 is SGDLS, CDR2 YYNGEE, per germline. The CDR3 nucleotides are TGTGCCAGCGGCGACAGGGTAGGCCAGCCCCAGCATTTT. Its translation: CASGDRVGQPQHF. Full variable domain (missing parts from reference TRBV9 and TRBJ1-5): DSGVTQTPKHLITATGQRVTLRCSPRSGDLSVYWYQQSLDQGLQFLIQYYNGEERAKGNILERFSAQQFPDLHSELNLSSLELGDSALYFCASGDRVGQPQHFGDGTRLSIL.

V usage is TRBV2 and J usage is TRBJ1-6; tentatively, D is TRBD1 (6 bases). V was shortened by 3 bases and J by 8 bases, with 11 bases between the two germline ends. The CDR3 has 14 residues. From germline, CDR1 is SNHLY and CDR2 FYNNEI. The chain's CDR3 is CASSEGARYSPLHF. DNA for the CDR3: TGTGCCAGCAGTGAGGGGGCGCGGTATTCACCCCTCCACTTT. Full variable domain (outside the CDR3, taken from reference TRBV2 and TRBJ1-6): EPEVTQTPSHQVTQMGQEVILRCVPISNHLYFYWYRQILGQKVEFLVSFYNNEISEKSEIFDDQFSVERPDGSNFTLKIRSTKLEDSAMYFCASSEGARYSPLHFGNGTRLTVT.

The chain has TRBV6-1 and TRBJ1-4; D is undetermined. V was trimmed by 3 bases and J by 0 bases, leaving 11 bases between them. There are 16 residues in the CDR3. Germline V gives CDR1 MNHNS, CDR2 SASEGT. CDR3 DNA: TGTGCCAGCAGTGATCCCTTCCGTGCAACTAATGAAAAACTGTTTTTT. This sequence encodes CASSDPFRATNEKLFF.

The V call is TRBV7-2, the J call TRBJ1-5; D remains unclear. CDR1 SGHTA and CDR2 FQGNSA come from the germline V gene. CDR3 length equals 15 residues. V was pared by 5 bases and J by 0 bases, with 11 bases between. The CDR3 coding sequence is TGTGCCAGCAGCATCGCAGGAAGTAGCAATCAGCCCCAGCATTTT. Translation: CASSIAGSSNQPQHF.

The chain links TRBV10-3 to TRBJ1-1; D is unclear. V shed 6 bases and J shed 1 base, with 12 bases lying between them. This CDR3 is 14 amino acids long. CDR1 and CDR2 from the germline V gene are ENHRY and SYGVKD. CDR3 residues: CAISSGHGNTEAFF. CDR3 coding DNA: TGTGCCATCAGCAGCGGCCACGGGAACACTGAAGCTTTCTTT.

This clone has just a few counts. The chain links TRBV4-2 to TRBJ2-1; D perhaps matches TRBD2 (6 bases). The CDR3 consists of 17 residues. CDR1 LGHNA and CDR2 YNFKEQ come from the germline V gene. V lost 2 bases to trimming and J lost 7 bases, with 21 bases between them. Written as DNA, the CDR3 is TGTGCCAGCAGCCAAATGGGGATGGGACTCCTGAAAAATGAGCAGTTCTTC. Its translation: CASSQMGMGLLKNEQFF.

The V and J genes are TRBV5-6 and TRBJ2-7, with unresolved D. The CDR3 covers 11 residues. Germline lookup yields CDR1 SGHDT and CDR2 YYEEEE. Trimming cost V 2 bases and J 3 bases, with 3 bases left between them. The CDR3 nucleotides are TGTGCCAGCAGCTTTCTCTACGAGCAGTACTTC. Its protein product is CASSFLYEQYF.

This chain links TRBV15 with TRBJ2-3, with TRBD1 matching over 8 bases. CDR1 is LNHNV, CDR2 YYDKDF, per germline (reference sequence). The V gene end was trimmed by 0 bases and the J gene end by 5 bases; junction bases not matched to a gene: 7. This CDR3 comprises 16 residues. The CDR3 coding sequence is TGTGCCACCAGCAGAGAAGCAGGGGGCTCGGGAGATACGCAGTATTTT. Translating it yields CATSREAGGSGDTQYF. The full variable domain, rest sourced from reference TRBV15 and TRBJ2-3, is DAMVIQNPRYQVTQFGKPVTLSCSQTLNHNVMYWYQQKSSQAPKLLFHYYDKDFNNEADTPDNFQSRRPNTSFCFLDIRSPGLGDTAMYLCATSREAGGSGDTQYFGPGTRLTVL.

V and J are TRBV5-4 and TRBJ2-3; tentatively, D is TRBD2 (5 bases). CDR1 is SGHNT, CDR2 YYREEE, per germline (reference sequence). The CDR3 covers 13 residues. V was shortened by 0 bases and J by 3 bases, with 5 bases between the two germline ends. CDR3 sequence reads: CASSLGRTDTQYF. The CDR3 nucleotides are TGTGCCAGCAGCTTGGGGAGGACAGATACGCAGTATTTT. Complete variable domain (other parts from reference TRBV5-4 and TRBJ2-3): ETGVTQSPTHLIKTRGQQVTLRCSSQSGHNTVSWYQQALGQGPQFIFQYYREEENGRGNFPPRFSGLQFPNYSSELNVNALELDDSALYLCASSLGRTDTQYFGPGTRLTVL.

This chain uses TRBV28 with TRBJ1-1, with D tentatively TRBD1 (5 bases). CDR1 MDHEN and CDR2 SYDVKM come from the germline V gene. V lost 7 bases, J lost 4 bases, and 10 bases lay in between. There are 12 residues in the CDR3. Here the CDR3 DNA reads TGTGCCAGCAAAACGGGGGGCACTGAAGCTTTCTTT. This sequence encodes CASKTGGTEAFF.

The sample holds a few counts of this clone. The chain combines TRBV4-1 with TRBJ2-1; 10 bases match TRBD2. The CDR3 has 15 residues. With V trimmed by 2 bases and J by 5 bases, 3 bases remained unmatched. Germline CDR1 reads MGHRA; CDR2 reads YSYEKL. CDR3 DNA sequence: TGCGCCAGCAGCCAAAGCGGGGGGGCCAACAATGAGCAGTTCTTC. This gives the protein CASSQSGGANNEQFF.

Only one count was recorded for this clone. The chain recombines TRBV11-2 with TRBJ1-4, with D uncertain. V lost 4 bases to trimming and J lost 5 bases, with 17 bases between them. Germline CDR1 reads SGHAT; CDR2 reads FQNNGV. The CDR3 loop spans 16 amino acids. CDR3: CASSSRIGSGNEKLFF. The CDR3 bases are TGTGCCAGCAGCTCACGGATTGGGAGTGGGAATGAAAAACTGTTTTTT. The full variable domain, rest sourced from reference TRBV11-2 and TRBJ1-4, is EAGVAQSPRYKIIEKRQSVAFWCNPISGHATLYWYQQILGQGPKLLIQFQNNGVVDDSQLPKDRFSAERLKGVDSTLKIQPAKLEDSAVYLCASSSRIGSGNEKLFFGSGTQLSVL.

The chain links TRBV28 to TRBJ2-5; 8 nucleotides agree with TRBD2. This CDR3 contains 14 residues. Looked up from germline, CDR1 is MDHEN and CDR2 is SYDVKM. Trimming took 5 bases from V and 4 from J; bases not matched to a gene: 6. The CDR3 nucleotides are TGTGCCAGCAGTCGCAGAGCGGGGGCAGAGACCCAGTACTTC. This encodes CASSRRAGAETQYF.

V gene TRBV6-6 combines with J gene TRBJ2-1; D gene unclear. CDR1 is MNHNY and CDR2 is SVGAGI in the germline V gene (reference sequence). The CDR3 runs 14 residues. V was pared by 2 bases and J by 3 bases, with 8 bases between. As DNA, the CDR3 is TGTGCCAGCAGTTACGAGGTAGGCTACAATGAGCAGTTCTTC. Its protein is CASSYEVGYNEQFF.

The chain recombines TRBV6-5 with TRBJ1-1; 9 bases fit TRBD1. The CDR3 is made up of 15 amino acids. The germline CDR1 and CDR2 sequences are MNHEY and SVGAGI. Germline trimming cut 5 bases from V and 4 bases from J; bases unmatched to any gene: 8. CDR3 DNA sequence: TGTGCCAGCAGTCCCTGGACAGGGGAAGGCACTGAAGCTTTCTTT. Translating it yields CASSPWTGEGTEAFF.

This clone came up many times. This chain joins TRBV19 and TRBJ1-4, with 9 bases matching TRBD1. Trimming cost V 3 bases and J 0 bases; bases outside gene matches: 11. The germline V gene encodes CDR1 LNHDA and CDR2 SQIVND (reference sequence). The CDR3 consists of 19 residues. The CDR3, as DNA: TGTGCCAGTAGTATTCAGGACAGGGGATTGATTGCAACTAATGAAAAACTGTTTTTT. Translating it yields CASSIQDRGLIATNEKLFF.